The rows below give T cell receptor beta chains drawn from one sample of a study of vaccination effects on CD4 cells after COVID-19. The antigens these receptors bind are not known. The method was immunoSEQ multiplex PCR; TCRdb's version includes in-frame clones alone and lacks a portion of them. The repertoire holds about 31,000 clones, with roughly 63% as singletons. This specimen consisted of CD4+ T cells from PBMCs cultured with HCoV-229E spike peptides, obtained before COVID-19 vaccination. These receptors all come from a human donor who received a COVID-19 vaccine. The CDR3 runs from the conserved cysteine through the conserved F or W. A D gene is named only where the DNA matches it firmly. Some rows have no size entry. The others give once, few or many, or a class for an expanded clone.

>NA|TRBV11-1|TRBJ1-2|12|NA
TGTGCCAGCAGCGACAGGCCCTATGGCTACACCTTC
CASSDRPYGYTF
>NA|TRBV6-5|TRBJ2-1|15|NA
TGTGCCAGCACCCCACGAATAAGCTCCTACAATGAGCAGTTCTTC
CASTPRISSYNEQFF
>NA|TRBV19|TRBJ2-2|16|few
TGTGCCAGTAGTAGGAGCGCCACAGGGAACACCGGGGAGCTGTTTTTT
CASSRSATGNTGELFF
>NA|TRBV7-2|TRBJ1-1|12|NA
TGTGCCAGCAGCCCCCCTTGGGGGGCAACTTTCTTT
CASSPPWGATFF
>NA|TRBV7-2|TRBJ1-6|17|NA
TGTGCCAGCAGCTTAGGCCGGGACCGAAATTTTAATTCACCCCTCCACTTT
CASSLGRDRNFNSPLHF
>NA|TRBV25-1|TRBJ2-7|12|NA
TGTGCCAGCAGTGAAGGACCCTACGAGCAGTACTTC
CASSEGPYEQYF
>TRBD1|TRBV28|TRBJ1-5|14|NA
TGTGCCAGCAGTTTGGGGACAGGGATTCAGCCCCAGCATTTT
CASSLGTGIQPQHF
>TRBD2|TRBV7-9|TRBJ2-7|17|once
TGTGCCAGCAGACTAGAGGCTAGCGGGAGGACCCCTTACGAGCAGTACTTC
CASRLEASGRTPYEQYF
>NA|TRBV7-2|TRBJ2-2|16|NA
TGTGCCAGCAGACCCCGCGGACACCGGAACACCGGGGAGCTGTTTTTT
CASRPRGHRNTGELFF
>TRBD1|TRBV2|TRBJ1-1|15|few
TGTGCCAGCAGGGGACAGGGGGCCATGGGGACTGAAGCTTTCTTT
CASRGQGAMGTEAFF
>NA|TRBV2|TRBJ1-5|15|NA
TGTGCCAGCAGTGAATGGGGGGTTTTAGGTCAGCCCCAGCATTTT
CASSEWGVLGQPQHF
>NA|TRBV14|TRBJ1-1|15|few
TGTGCCAGCAGCCCCCAGGACCGCAAGGGGACTGAAGCTTTCTTT
CASSPQDRKGTEAFF
>NA|TRBV6-5|TRBJ1-2|14|NA
TGTGCCAGCAGGGGGGCAGGGTTCGACTATGGCTACACCTTC
CASRGAGFDYGYTF